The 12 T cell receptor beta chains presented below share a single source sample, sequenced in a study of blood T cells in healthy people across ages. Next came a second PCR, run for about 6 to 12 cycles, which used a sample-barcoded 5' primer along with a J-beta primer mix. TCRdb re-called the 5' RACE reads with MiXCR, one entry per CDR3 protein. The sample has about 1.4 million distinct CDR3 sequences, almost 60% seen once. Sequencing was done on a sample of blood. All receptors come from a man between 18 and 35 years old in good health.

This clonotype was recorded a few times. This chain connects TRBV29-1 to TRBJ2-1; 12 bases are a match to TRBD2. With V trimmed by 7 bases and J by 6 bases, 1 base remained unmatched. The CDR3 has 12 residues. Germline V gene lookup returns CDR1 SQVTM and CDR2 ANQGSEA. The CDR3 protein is CSGTSGTNEQFF. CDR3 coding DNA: TGCAGCGGGACTAGCGGGACCAATGAGCAGTTCTTC.

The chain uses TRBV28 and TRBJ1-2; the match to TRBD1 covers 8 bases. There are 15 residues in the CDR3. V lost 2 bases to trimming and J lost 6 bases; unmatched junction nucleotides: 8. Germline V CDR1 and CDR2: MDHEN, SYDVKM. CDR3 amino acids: CASSLPPGQEHGYTF. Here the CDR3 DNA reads TGTGCCAGCAGTTTACCACCGGGACAGGAGCATGGCTACACCTTC.

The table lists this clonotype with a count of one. CDR3 protein: CASSYPVSVFYSGANVLTF. CDR3 nucleotide sequence: TGTGCCAGCAGCTACCCTGTTTCAGTCTTCTACTCTGGGGCCAACGTCCTGACTTTC. The genes are TRBV7-9 and TRBJ2-6, with D hard to call. The CDR3 contains 19 residues. Trimming took off 4 bases at V and 0 bases at J, with 19 bases between the two ends. Per the germline V gene, CDR1 is SEHNR and CDR2 is FQNEAQ (reference sequence).

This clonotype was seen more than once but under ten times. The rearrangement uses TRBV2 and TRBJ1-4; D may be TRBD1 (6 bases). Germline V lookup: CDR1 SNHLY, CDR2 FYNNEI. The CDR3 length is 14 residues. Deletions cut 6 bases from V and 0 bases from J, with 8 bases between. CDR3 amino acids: CASRQGTTNEKLFF. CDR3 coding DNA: TGTGCCAGCAGGCAGGGGACAACTAATGAAAAACTGTTTTTT.

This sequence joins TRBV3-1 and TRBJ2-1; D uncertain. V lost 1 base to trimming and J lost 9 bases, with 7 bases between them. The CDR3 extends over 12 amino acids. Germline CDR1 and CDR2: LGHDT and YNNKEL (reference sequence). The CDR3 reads CASSQGRIEQFF. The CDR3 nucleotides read TGTGCCAGCAGCCAAGGACGAATTGAGCAGTTCTTC.

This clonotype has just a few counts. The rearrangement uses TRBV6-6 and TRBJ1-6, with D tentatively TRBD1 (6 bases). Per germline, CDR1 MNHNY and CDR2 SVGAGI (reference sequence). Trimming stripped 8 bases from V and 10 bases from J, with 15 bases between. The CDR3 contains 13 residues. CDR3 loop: CASGPGARSPLHF. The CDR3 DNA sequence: TGTGCCAGCGGCCCAGGGGCCAGGTCACCCCTCCACTTT.

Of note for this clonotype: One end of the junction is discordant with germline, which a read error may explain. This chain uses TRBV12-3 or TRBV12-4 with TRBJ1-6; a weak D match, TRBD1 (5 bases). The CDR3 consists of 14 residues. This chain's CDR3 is CANSVRGYNSPLHF. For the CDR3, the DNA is TGTGCCAACAGTGTTAGGGGTTATAATTCACCCCTCCACTTT.

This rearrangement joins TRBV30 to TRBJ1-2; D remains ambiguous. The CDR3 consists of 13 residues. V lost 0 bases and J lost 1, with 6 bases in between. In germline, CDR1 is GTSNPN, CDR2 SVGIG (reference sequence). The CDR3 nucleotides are TGTGCCTGGAGTGTCACGGTTAACTATGGCTACACCTTC. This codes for CAWSVTVNYGYTF.

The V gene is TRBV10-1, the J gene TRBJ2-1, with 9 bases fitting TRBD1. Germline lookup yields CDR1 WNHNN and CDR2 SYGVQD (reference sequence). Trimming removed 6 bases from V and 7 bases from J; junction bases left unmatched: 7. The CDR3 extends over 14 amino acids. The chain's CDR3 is CASRSGTGMNEQFF. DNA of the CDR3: TGCGCCAGCAGGTCCGGGACAGGGATGAATGAGCAGTTCTTC.

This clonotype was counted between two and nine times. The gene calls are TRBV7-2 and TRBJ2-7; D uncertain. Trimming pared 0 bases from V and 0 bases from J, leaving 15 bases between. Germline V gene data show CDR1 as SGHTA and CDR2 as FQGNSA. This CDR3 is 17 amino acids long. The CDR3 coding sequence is TGTGCCAGCAGCTTAGCGGCCGTCCCGTATAGCTCCTACGAGCAGTACTTC. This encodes CASSLAAVPYSSYEQYF.

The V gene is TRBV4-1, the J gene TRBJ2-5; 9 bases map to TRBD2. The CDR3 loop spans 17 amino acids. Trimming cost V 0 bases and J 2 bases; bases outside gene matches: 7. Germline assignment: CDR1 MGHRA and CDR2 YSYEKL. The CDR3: CASSQEGLTSGQETQYF. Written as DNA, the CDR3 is TGCGCCAGCAGCCAAGAGGGCCTTACTAGCGGGCAAGAGACCCAGTACTTC.

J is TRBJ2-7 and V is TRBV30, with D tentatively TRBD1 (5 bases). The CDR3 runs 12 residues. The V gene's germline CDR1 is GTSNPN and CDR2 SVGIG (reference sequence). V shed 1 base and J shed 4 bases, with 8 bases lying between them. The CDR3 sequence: CAWSAQGYEQYF. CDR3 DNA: TGTGCCTGGAGTGCTCAGGGTTACGAGCAGTACTTC.